This TCR beta chain came from a study of blood T cell repertoires in COVID-19. Repertoires were generated with immunoSEQ multiplex PCR, while TCRdb's copy carries only in-frame clones and drops some. The table lists about 400,000 clones, roughly 90% of them singletons. V was pared by 4 bases and J by 4 bases, with 11 bases of the junction left unmatched. This CDR3 contains 15 residues. Per the germline V gene, CDR1 is SGHTS and CDR2 is YDEGEE. V and J are TRBV5-8 and TRBJ2-7; 7 bases align to TRBD2. This clonotype was obtained from a man aged 40-50 years with acute or convalescent COVID-19. The material sequenced was peripheral blood. The chain's CDR3 is CASSLPLSGDYEQYF. The DNA of the CDR3 is TGTGCCAGCAGCCTCCCACTAAGCGGGGATTACGAGCAGTACTTC.